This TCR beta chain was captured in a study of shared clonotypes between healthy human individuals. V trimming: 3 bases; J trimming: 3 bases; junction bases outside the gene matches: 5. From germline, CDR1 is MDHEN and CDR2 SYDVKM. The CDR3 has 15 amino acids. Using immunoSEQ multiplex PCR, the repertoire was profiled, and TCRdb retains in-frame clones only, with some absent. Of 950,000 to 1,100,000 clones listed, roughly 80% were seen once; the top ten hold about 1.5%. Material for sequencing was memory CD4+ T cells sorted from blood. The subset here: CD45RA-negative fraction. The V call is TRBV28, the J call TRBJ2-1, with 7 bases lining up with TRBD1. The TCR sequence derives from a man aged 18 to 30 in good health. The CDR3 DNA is TGTGCCAGCAGTTTGGGAACAGGGGTCTACAATGAGCAGTTCTTC. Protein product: CASSLGTGVYNEQFF.